This T cell receptor beta chain was obtained from a study of blood T cell repertoires in COVID-19. The overall study: Specimens from acute and convalescent COVID-19 originated in the United States, Italy and Spain.

Seattle patients were enrolled while actively infected and followed longitudinally. The count of this clone is one. Only in-frame clones appear in the TCRdb table, and some are missing; sequencing was by immunoSEQ multiplex PCR. The data contain about 130,000 clones, 75% to 90% of them singletons. Material: peripheral blood. This TCR derives from a man between 60 and 75 years old with COVID-19, enrolled during active disease.

CDR3: CASSVASGGGNEQFF. CDR3 bases: TGTGCCAGCAGCGTAGCTAGCGGGGGAGGAAATGAGCAGTTCTTC. This chain joins TRBV9 and TRBJ2-1; the match to TRBD2 covers 10 bases. This CDR3 spans 15 amino acids. Unmatched junction bases numbered 4, after V lost 0 bases and J lost 7 bases. Germline CDR1 SGDLS, CDR2 YYNGEE.